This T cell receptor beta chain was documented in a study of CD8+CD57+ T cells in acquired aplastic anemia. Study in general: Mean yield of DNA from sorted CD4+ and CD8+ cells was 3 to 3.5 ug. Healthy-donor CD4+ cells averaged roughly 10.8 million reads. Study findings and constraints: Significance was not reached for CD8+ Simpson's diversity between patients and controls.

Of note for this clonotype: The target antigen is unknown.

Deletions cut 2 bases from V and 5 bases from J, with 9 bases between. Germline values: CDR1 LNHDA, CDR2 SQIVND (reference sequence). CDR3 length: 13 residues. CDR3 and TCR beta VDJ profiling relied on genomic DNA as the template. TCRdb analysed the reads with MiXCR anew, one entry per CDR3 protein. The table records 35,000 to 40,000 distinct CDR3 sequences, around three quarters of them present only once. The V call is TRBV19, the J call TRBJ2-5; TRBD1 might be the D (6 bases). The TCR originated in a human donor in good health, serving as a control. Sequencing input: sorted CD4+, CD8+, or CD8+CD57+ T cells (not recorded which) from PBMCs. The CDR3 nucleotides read TGTGCCAGTAGTATAACAGGGATGGAGACCCAGTACTTC. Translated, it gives CASSITGMETQYF.